This T cell receptor beta chain was obtained from a study of OX40 agonist ivuxolimab in advanced cancers. Study summary: While on treatment, patients had intravenous ivuxolimab at 0.01 to 10 mg/kg every 2 weeks. The dose-escalation cohort had hepatocellular carcinoma, melanoma, renal cell or head and neck cancer. One patient with hepatocellular carcinoma and two with cutaneous melanoma, three in all, had partial responses.

Using immunoSEQ multiplex PCR, the repertoire was profiled, and TCRdb retains in-frame clones only, with some absent. Of 60,000 or so clones listed, about 82% are singletons. CDR3 length: 16 amino acids. CDR1 SGDLS and CDR2 YYNGEE come from the germline V gene. V shed 0 bases and J 2 bases; nucleotides not matched to a gene: 7. This clone is a singleton in its sample. Its antigen is unknown. The same CDR3 arises from other DNA sequences in this sample as well. Findings and caveats of the study: Low levels of normalized T-cell clonal expansion also appeared in some nonresponders.

V and J are TRBV9 and TRBJ2-5; 7 bases fit TRBD2. The TCR sequence derives from an adult with an advanced solid tumor such as melanoma, head and neck, liver or kidney cancer. This specimen was CD4+ or CD8+ T cells sorted from blood, taken in a trial of the OX40 agonist ivuxolimab. The CDR3 sequence is CASSVGNGGGQETQYF. CDR3 DNA sequence: TGTGCCAGCAGCGTAGGTAATGGGGGGGGTCAAGAGACCCAGTACTTC.